One and the same sample provided the 4 T cell receptor beta chains below, sequenced in a study of blood T cell repertoires in COVID-19. Profiled with immunoSEQ multiplex PCR; TCRdb holds only in-frame clones, not every one. Of about 59,000 clones in the sample, roughly 84% are singletons; the top ten hold approximately 5%. The specimen was peripheral blood. These receptor sequences come from a man of 80 years or more in a cohort sampled during active COVID-19.

CDR3 sequence: CASSPGGADNQPQHF. CDR3 DNA: TGTGCCAGCAGCCCGGGGGGGGCGGACAATCAGCCCCAGCATTTT. This chain links TRBV7-6 with TRBJ1-5; the D gene is possibly TRBD1 (6 bases). Trimming took off 5 bases at V and 3 bases at J, with 14 bases between the two ends. Germline CDR1 SGHVS, CDR2 FNYEAQ. The length of the CDR3 is 15 residues.

This sequence joins TRBV7-9 and TRBJ2-5; TRBD2 matches 9 bases. After removal of 1 base from V and 5 bases from J, the junction contained 17 bases not matched to a gene. Looked up from germline, CDR1 is SEHNR and CDR2 is FQNEAQ (reference sequence). The CDR3 loop spans 19 amino acids. CDR3 nucleotides: TGTGCCAGCAGCTTAGAGGGGCTCGGCGGGAGGGCCCGAGAGGAGACCCAGTACTTC. Amino acids: CASSLEGLGGRAREETQYF.

This rearrangement joins TRBV4-1 to TRBJ2-1, with TRBD2 matching over 10 bases. The CDR3 runs to 21 residues. V trimming: 0 bases; J trimming: 1 base; junction bases outside the gene matches: 15. Germline V CDR1 and CDR2: MGHRA, YSYEKL. The CDR3 bases are TGCGCCAGCAGCCAAGAGAGCTGGAGGGGACTAGCGAGACAATCCTACAATGAGCAGTTCTTC. Protein sequence: CASSQESWRGLARQSYNEQFF.

The gene calls are TRBV19 and TRBJ1-4; D is possibly TRBD1 (6 bases). This CDR3 comprises 15 residues. Germline CDR1 is LNHDA and CDR2 is SQIVND (reference sequence). Trimming took 4 bases from V and 4 from J, leaving 13 bases between them. CDR3 coding DNA: TGTGCCAGTAGTAGGACAGTCGGAGGTAATGAAAAACTGTTTTTT. This sequence encodes CASSRTVGGNEKLFF.